One and the same sample provided the 20 T cell receptor beta chains below, sequenced in a study of post-analysis software for immune sequencing data. Study results and caveats: With TRBV5-6, TRBV5-1 and TRBV20-1 included, 5 or 6 TRBV segments were more frequent in patients than in controls.

No antigens are known for them. Unique molecular identifiers had been added to the TCR beta cDNA libraries. TCRdb passed the PCR reads through MiXCR, listing each CDR3 protein once. This table holds roughly 800,000 distinct CDR3 sequences, around 46% found once. The sequencing input was blood. The receptors derive from a girl aged 5-17 years with multiple sclerosis.

This clonotype is a singleton in its sample. As DNA, the CDR3 is TGTGCCAGCAGCAAGAGGGGGCTTTACGAGCAGTTCTTC. Its translation is CASSKRGLYEQFF. The chain joins TRBV28 to TRBJ2-1, with 7 positions matching TRBD1. The V and J ends lost 6 bases and 10 bases, in that order; junction bases with no gene match: 9. The CDR3 is 13 amino acids. Germline V gene lookup returns CDR1 MDHEN and CDR2 SYDVKM.

The V gene is TRBV7-2, the J gene TRBJ1-2; unclear D gene. The CDR3 has 15 amino acids. From germline, CDR1 is SGHTA and CDR2 FQGNSA. V lost 1 base and J 2 bases, leaving 11 bases between the germline ends. The CDR3, as DNA: TGTGCCAGCAGCTTAGTCGGCAGGAAGAACTATGGCTACACCTTC. Protein product: CASSLVGRKNYGYTF. The whole variable domain, filled in from reference TRBV7-2 and TRBJ1-2, reads GAGVSQSPSNKVTEKGKDVELRCDPISGHTALYWYRQSLGQGLEFLIYFQGNSAPDKSGLPSDRFSAERTGGSVSTLTIQRTQQEDSAVYLCASSLVGRKNYGYTFGSGTRLTVV.

The sample holds a few counts of this clonotype. As DNA, the CDR3 is TGTGCCATCAGTGGCAGGGGGACAGGGGGCTCCTACGAGCAGTACTTC. Translation: CAISGRGTGGSYEQYF. This chain links TRBV10-3 with TRBJ2-7, with 11 bases matching TRBD1. Looked up from germline, CDR1 is ENHRY and CDR2 is SYGVKD. The CDR3 runs 16 residues. The junction had 5 bases not matched to a gene; V was cut back by 4 bases and J by 0 bases.

The chain employs TRBV7-9 and TRBJ1-2, with no clear D. The germline gives CDR1 SEHNR, CDR2 FQNEAQ (reference sequence). Trimming stripped 2 bases from V and 7 bases from J, with 8 bases between. The CDR3 consists of 12 residues. The DNA of the CDR3 is TGTGCCAGCAGCTTACAGGAAGGTGGCTACACCTTC. Amino acid sequence: CASSLQEGGYTF. The entire variable domain, with the rest obtained from reference TRBV7-9 and TRBJ1-2, is as follows: DTGVSQNPRHKITKRGQNVTFRCDPISEHNRLYWYRQTLGQGPEFLTYFQNEAQLEKSRLLSDRFSAERPKGSFSTLEIQRTEQGDSAMYLCASSLQEGGYTFGSGTRLTVV.

The CDR3 DNA sequence: TGTGCCAGCAGCTTAGAACCCCAAGAGACCCAGTTCTTC. It yields the protein CASSLEPQETQFF. This chain connects TRBV11-1 to TRBJ2-5; D call uncertain. The DNA matches TRBJ2-1 better at its end, which makes the J call doubtful. Germline lookup yields CDR1 SGHAT and CDR2 FQDESV (reference sequence). This CDR3 has 13 residues.

This clonotype appeared a few times. This CDR3 is CASSQPPWGLAKTYNEQFF. The CDR3 bases are TGCGCCAGCAGCCAACCCCCTTGGGGACTAGCGAAGACCTACAATGAGCAGTTCTTC. The V call is TRBV4-3, the J call TRBJ2-1, with TRBD2 matching 10 bases. The CDR3 runs to 19 residues. V was pared by 2 bases and J by 2 bases, with 12 bases of the junction left unmatched. CDR1 is LGHNA, CDR2 YSLEER, per germline.

V usage is TRBV20-1 and J usage is TRBJ2-5; 11 nucleotides agree with TRBD2. J lost 4 bases, V lost 2 bases, and 3 bases had no gene match. CDR3 length equals 14 residues. The V gene's germline CDR1 is DFQATT and CDR2 SNEGSKA (reference sequence). The CDR3 spells CSARTSGRIETQYF. CDR3 nucleotides: TGCAGTGCTAGAACTAGCGGGAGAATAGAGACCCAGTACTTC.

A few counts support this clonotype. The V gene is TRBV5-1, the J gene TRBJ2-1; possible D gene TRBD1, 7 bases. The V and J ends lost 0 bases and 1 base respectively, with 11 bases between them. The CDR3 runs 16 residues. The V gene's germline CDR1 is SGHRS and CDR2 YFSETQ. This CDR3 is CASSLGPGGSYNEQFF. The CDR3 nucleotides read TGCGCCAGCAGCTTGGGCCCAGGGGGGTCCTACAATGAGCAGTTCTTC.

The chain links TRBV20-1 to TRBJ1-1; maybe TRBD1 (5 bases). This CDR3 has 15 amino acids. In germline, CDR1 is DFQATT, CDR2 SNEGSKA (reference sequence). V lost 4 bases and J 4 bases, leaving 19 bases between the germline ends. CDR3 sequence: CSANDVQAGGTEAFF. CDR3 DNA sequence: TGCAGTGCTAACGACGTACAGGCAGGAGGCACTGAAGCTTTCTTT.

The genes are TRBV15 and TRBJ2-2, with D perhaps matching TRBD1 (6 bases). The CDR3 loop spans 14 amino acids. Per the germline V gene, CDR1 is LNHNV and CDR2 is YYDKDF (reference sequence). V lost 7 bases and J 4 bases, leaving 13 bases between the germline ends. CDR3 amino acids: CATTLNRVTGELFF. For the CDR3, the DNA is TGTGCCACCACGCTCAACAGGGTCACCGGGGAGCTGTTTTTT.

V usage is TRBV12-3 or TRBV12-4 and J usage is TRBJ1-2; D unresolved. The CDR3 has 11 amino acids. Trimming took off 4 bases at V and 6 bases at J, with 6 bases between the two ends. CDR3 region: CASSSSDGYTF. CDR3 coding DNA: TGTGCCAGCAGTTCGTCAGATGGCTACACCTTC.

In its sample, this clonotype was seen a few times. The chain employs TRBV13 and TRBJ2-7; maybe TRBD2 (5 bases). Trimming removed 4 bases from V and 6 bases from J, with 13 bases in between. CDR1 PRHDT and CDR2 FYEKMQ come from the germline V gene (reference sequence). CDR3 size: 13 residues. CDR3 in amino acids: CASSSAIGIEQYF. DNA for the CDR3: TGTGCCAGCAGCTCTGCTATCGGGATCGAGCAGTACTTC. Drawing the rest from reference TRBV13 and TRBJ2-7, the complete variable domain is AAGVIQSPRHLIKEKRETATLKCYPIPRHDTVYWYQQGPGQDPQFLISFYEKMQSDKGSIPDRFSAQQFSDYHSELNMSSLELGDSALYFCASSSAIGIEQYFGPGTRLTVT.

V is TRBV20-1 and J is TRBJ1-1; possible D gene TRBD1, 5 bases. CDR1 and CDR2 from the germline V gene are DFQATT and SNEGSKA (reference sequence). The CDR3 is 13 amino acids. The ends were cut back, 2 bases at V and 6 bases at J, with 13 bases in the middle. The CDR3 nucleotides are TGCAGTGCTAGAAGGGGCTCAAGTTCTGAAGCTTTCTTT. It is translated as CSARRGSSSEAFF.

The chain is built from TRBV19 and TRBJ1-6; tentatively, D is TRBD1 (6 bases). Per the germline V gene, CDR1 is LNHDA and CDR2 is SQIVND (reference sequence). Between the trimmed V and J ends, which lost 3 bases and 10 bases, there was a span of 19 bases. There are 16 residues in the CDR3. Here the CDR3 reads CASSIDRPGAGSPLHF. In DNA, the CDR3 is TGTGCCAGTAGTATTGATCGGCCAGGGGCAGGGTCACCCCTCCACTTT.

The chain recombines TRBV27 with TRBJ2-3; D possibly corresponds to TRBD2 (6 bases). Germline V gene lookup returns CDR1 MNHEY and CDR2 SMNVEV (reference sequence). The CDR3 consists of 14 residues. V was trimmed by 6 bases and J by 2 bases, leaving 12 bases between them. CDR3 sequence reads: CASRGGRITDTQYF. CDR3 bases: TGTGCCAGCAGGGGGGGACGCATCACAGATACGCAGTATTTT.

This chain joins TRBV6-1 and TRBJ1-3; D not certain. CDR1 and CDR2 (germline): MNHNS, SASEGT. CDR3 length equals 15 residues. V was cut by 0 bases and J by 1 base, with 7 bases left in between. The CDR3 DNA sequence: TGTGCCAGCAGTGAAGCTGAGGGATCTGGAAACACCATATATTTT. Protein sequence: CASSEAEGSGNTIYF.

V gene TRBV21-1 combines with J gene TRBJ2-5; the table's D call TRBD1 went unverified against the DNA. TRBV21-1 constitutes a pseudogene. CDR3 length: 14 amino acids. This chain's CDR3 is CASSVGHRRETQYF. As DNA, the CDR3 is TGTGCCAGCAGCGTGGGACACCGAAGAGAGACCCAGTACTTC.

The chain is built from TRBV29-1 and TRBJ1-5; D remains ambiguous. CDR3 length: 13 amino acids. CDR1 is SQVTM and CDR2 is ANQGSEA in the germline V gene. V gave up 7 bases and J gave up 0 bases, with 10 bases separating them. The CDR3 nucleotides are TGCAGCGCCCAGGCTTCTAGCAATCAGCCCCAGCATTTT. Protein sequence: CSAQASSNQPQHF.

V gene TRBV20-1 combines with J gene TRBJ2-5, with TRBD2 matching over 9 bases. CDR3 length: 15 amino acids. The V gene end was trimmed by 3 bases and the J gene end by 4 bases; junction bases not matched to a gene: 9. Germline lookup yields CDR1 DFQATT and CDR2 SNEGSKA (reference sequence). The CDR3 is CSASRVGTSPETQYF. The CDR3 DNA sequence: TGCAGTGCTAGCCGGGTTGGGACTAGCCCAGAGACCCAGTACTTC.

V usage is TRBV28 and J usage is TRBJ2-5; 10 bases fit TRBD2. The closer fit of TRBJ2-7 to the DNA end suggests the J call may be wrong. Germline CDR1 reads MDHEN; CDR2 reads SYDVKM. The CDR3 contains 15 residues. The CDR3 here is CASSSTSGVFYEQYF. The CDR3 coding sequence is TGTGCCAGCAGTTCTACTAGCGGGGTCTTTTACGAGCAGTACTTC.